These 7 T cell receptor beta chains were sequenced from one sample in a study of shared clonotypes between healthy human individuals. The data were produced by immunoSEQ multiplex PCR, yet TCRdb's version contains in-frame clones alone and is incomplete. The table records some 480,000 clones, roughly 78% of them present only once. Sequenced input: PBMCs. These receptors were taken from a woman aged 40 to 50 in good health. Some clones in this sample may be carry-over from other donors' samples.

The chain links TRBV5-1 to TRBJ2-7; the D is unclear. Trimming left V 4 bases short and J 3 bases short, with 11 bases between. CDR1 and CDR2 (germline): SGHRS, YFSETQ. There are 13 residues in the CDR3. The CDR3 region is CASSPSGNYEQYF. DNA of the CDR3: TGCGCCAGCAGCCCGTCTGGCAACTACGAGCAGTACTTC. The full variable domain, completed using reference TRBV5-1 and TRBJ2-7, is KAGVTQTPRYLIKTRGQQVTLSCSPISGHRSVSWYQQTPGQGLQFLFEYFSETQRNKGNFPGRFSGRQFSNSRSEMNVSTLELGDSALYLCASSPSGNYEQYFGPGTRLTVT.

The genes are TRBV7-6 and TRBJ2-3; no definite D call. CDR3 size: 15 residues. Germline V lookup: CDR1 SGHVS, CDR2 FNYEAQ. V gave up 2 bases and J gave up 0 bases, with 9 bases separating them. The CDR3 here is CASSLQSGSTDTQYF. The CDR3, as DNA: TGTGCCAGCAGCTTACAGTCAGGTAGCACAGATACGCAGTATTTT. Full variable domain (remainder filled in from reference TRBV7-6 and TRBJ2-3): GAGVSQSPRYKVTKRGQDVALRCDPISGHVSLYWYRQALGQGPEFLTYFNYEAQQDKSGLPNDRFSAERPEGSISTLTIQRTEQRDSAMYRCASSLQSGSTDTQYFGPGTRLTVL.

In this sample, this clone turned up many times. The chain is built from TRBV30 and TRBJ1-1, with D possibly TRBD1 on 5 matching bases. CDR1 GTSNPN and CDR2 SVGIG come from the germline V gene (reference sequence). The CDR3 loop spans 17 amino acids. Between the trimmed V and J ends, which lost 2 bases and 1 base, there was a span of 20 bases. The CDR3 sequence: CAWSRFGGLQGNTEAFF. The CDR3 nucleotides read TGTGCCTGGAGTAGATTCGGTGGATTGCAGGGGAACACTGAAGCTTTCTTT.

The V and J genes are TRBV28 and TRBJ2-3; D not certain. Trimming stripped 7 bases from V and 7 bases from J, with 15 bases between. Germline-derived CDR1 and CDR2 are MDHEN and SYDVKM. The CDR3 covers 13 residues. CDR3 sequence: CASNPPAGYTQYF. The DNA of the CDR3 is TGTGCCAGCAACCCCCCCGCCGGCTATACGCAGTATTTT. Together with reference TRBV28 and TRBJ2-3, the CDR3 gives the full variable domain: DVKVTQSSRYLVKRTGEKVFLECVQDMDHENMFWYRQDPGLGLRLIYFSYDVKMKEKGDIPEGYSVSREKKERFSLILESASTNQTSMYLCASNPPAGYTQYFGPGTRLTVL.

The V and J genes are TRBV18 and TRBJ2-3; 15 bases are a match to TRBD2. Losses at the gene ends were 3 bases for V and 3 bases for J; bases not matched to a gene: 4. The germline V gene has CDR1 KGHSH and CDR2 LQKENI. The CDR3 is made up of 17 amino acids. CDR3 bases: TGTGCCAGCTCACCTCTGGGACTAGCGGGAGGTACAGATACGCAGTATTTT. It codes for CASSPLGLAGGTDTQYF.

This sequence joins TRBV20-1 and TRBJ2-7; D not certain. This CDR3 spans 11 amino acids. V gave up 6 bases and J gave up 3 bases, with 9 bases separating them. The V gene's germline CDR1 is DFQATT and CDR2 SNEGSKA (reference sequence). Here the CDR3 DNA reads TGCAGTGCCAGCAAGAACTACGAGCAGTACTTC. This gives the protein CSASKNYEQYF.

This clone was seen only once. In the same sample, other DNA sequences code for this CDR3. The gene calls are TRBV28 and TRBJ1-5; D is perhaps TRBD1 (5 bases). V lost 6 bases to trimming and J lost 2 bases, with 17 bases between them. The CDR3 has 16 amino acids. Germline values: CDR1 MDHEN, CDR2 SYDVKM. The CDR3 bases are TGTGCCAGCAGCTTGTCCGGGGGATCGGGCAATCAGCCCCAGCATTTT. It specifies CASSLSGGSGNQPQHF.